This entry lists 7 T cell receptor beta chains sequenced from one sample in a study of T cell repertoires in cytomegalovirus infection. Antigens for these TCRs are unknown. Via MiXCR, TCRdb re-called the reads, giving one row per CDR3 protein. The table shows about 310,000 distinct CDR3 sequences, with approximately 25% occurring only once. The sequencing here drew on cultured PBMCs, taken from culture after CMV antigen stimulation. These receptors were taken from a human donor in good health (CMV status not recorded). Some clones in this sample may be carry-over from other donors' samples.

The CDR3 nucleotides are TGTGCCAGCAGCTTAGGCCAGGGGCCCTACGAGCAGTACGTC. It is translated as CASSLGQGPYEQYV. This chain links TRBV11-2 with TRBJ2-7; D is perhaps TRBD1 (6 bases). The CDR3 loop spans 14 amino acids. Germline V gives CDR1 SGHAT, CDR2 FQNNGV. V was cut by 1 base and J by 2 bases, with 9 bases left in between.

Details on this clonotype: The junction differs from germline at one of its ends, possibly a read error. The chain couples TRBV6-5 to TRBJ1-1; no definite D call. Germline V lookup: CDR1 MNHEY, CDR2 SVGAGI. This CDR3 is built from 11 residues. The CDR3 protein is CASSYRTEALF. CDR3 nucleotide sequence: TGTGCCAGCAGTTATCGCACTGAAGCTCTCTTT.

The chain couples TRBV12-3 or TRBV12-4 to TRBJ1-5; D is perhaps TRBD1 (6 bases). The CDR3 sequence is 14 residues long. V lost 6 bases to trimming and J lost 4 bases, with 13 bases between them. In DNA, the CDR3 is TGTGCCAGCAGGCAAGGGGGGGGTAATCAGCCCCAGCATTTT. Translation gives CASRQGGGNQPQHF.

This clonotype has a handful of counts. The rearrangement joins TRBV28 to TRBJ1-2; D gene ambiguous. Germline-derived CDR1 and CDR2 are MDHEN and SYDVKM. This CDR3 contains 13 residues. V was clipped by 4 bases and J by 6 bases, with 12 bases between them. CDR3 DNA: TGTGCCAGCAGTTCCGGCACGAGGGATGGCTACACCTTC. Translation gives CASSSGTRDGYTF.

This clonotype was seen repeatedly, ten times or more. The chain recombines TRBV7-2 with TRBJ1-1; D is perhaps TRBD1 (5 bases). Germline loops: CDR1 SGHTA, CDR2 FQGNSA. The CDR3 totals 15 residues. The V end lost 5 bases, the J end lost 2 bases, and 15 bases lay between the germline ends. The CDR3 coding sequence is TGTGCCAGCAGCCCGGGACGACGGCTAAACACTGAAGCTTTCTTT. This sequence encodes CASSPGRRLNTEAFF.

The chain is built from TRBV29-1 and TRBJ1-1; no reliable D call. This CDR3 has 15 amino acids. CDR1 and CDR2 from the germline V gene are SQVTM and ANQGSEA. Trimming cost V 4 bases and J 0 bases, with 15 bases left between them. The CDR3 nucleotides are TGCAGCGTTGTGCGTTCGGGGTTCATGAACACTGAAGCTTTCTTT. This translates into CSVVRSGFMNTEAFF.

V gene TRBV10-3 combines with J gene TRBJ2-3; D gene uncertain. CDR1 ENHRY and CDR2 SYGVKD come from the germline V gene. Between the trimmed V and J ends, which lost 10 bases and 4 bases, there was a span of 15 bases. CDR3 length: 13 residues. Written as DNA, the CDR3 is TGTGCCACCCGGACGGTGGGGTCAGATACGCAGTATTTT. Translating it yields CATRTVGSDTQYF.